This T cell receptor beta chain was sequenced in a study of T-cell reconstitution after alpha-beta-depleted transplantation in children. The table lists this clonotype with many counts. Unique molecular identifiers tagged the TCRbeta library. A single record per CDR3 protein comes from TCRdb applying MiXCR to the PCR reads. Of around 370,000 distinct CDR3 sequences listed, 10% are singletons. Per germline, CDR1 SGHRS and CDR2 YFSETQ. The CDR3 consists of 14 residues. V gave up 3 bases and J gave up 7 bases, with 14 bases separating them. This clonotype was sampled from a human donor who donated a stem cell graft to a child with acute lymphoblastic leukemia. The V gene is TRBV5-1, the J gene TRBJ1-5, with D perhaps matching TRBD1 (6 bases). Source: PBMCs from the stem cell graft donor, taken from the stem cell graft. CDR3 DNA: TGCGCCAGCAGCTCCGGCGAGGGGGTCCAGCCCCAGCATTTT. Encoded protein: CASSSGEGVQPQHF.